The next 27 T cell receptor beta chains were all read from a single sample in a study of beta chain features in type 1 diabetes. Expressed TCRB transcripts were sequenced, since all the RNA that had been isolated was reverse transcribed. Produced via immunoSEQ multiplex PCR; TCRdb's table is partial and in-frame only. The sample includes some 230,000 clones, 9.6% seen only once; the top ten take around 0.037%. The specimen was naive CD4+ T cells from blood. The origin of the receptors is a woman between 18 and 29 years old in good health.

At least ten counts were recorded for this clone. The V call is TRBV7-9, the J call TRBJ1-1; possibly TRBD1 for D (5 bases). This CDR3 has 14 amino acids. V dropped 5 bases and J dropped 1 base, with 11 bases sitting between them. Germline-derived CDR1 and CDR2 are SEHNR and FQNEAQ (reference sequence). CDR3 nucleotide sequence: TGTGCCAGCAGCCCTATTGACAGGAACACTGAAGCTTTCTTT. Translating it yields CASSPIDRNTEAFF.

The chain links TRBV9 to TRBJ1-3; 10 bases are shared with TRBD1. The CDR3 runs 15 residues. The junction had 2 bases not matched to a gene; V was cut back by 2 bases and J by 3 bases. Germline values: CDR1 SGDLS, CDR2 YYNGEE. CDR3 sequence reads: CASSVTGGLGNTIYF. In nucleotides, the CDR3 is TGTGCCAGCAGCGTGACAGGGGGCCTTGGAAACACCATATATTTT.

There are a few counts of this clone. The chain employs TRBV2 and TRBJ2-1; the match to TRBD2 covers 8 bases. This CDR3 is 15 amino acids long. J was trimmed by 9 bases and V by 2 bases; bases with no gene match: 9. Per germline, CDR1 SNHLY and CDR2 FYNNEI. The CDR3: CASSEPSGHISEQFF. DNA of the CDR3: TGTGCCAGCAGTGAACCTAGCGGGCACATAAGTGAGCAGTTCTTC.

The CDR3 DNA reads TGTGCCAGCAGTAGAGACACCATCTCCTACAATGAGCAGTTCTTC. This sequence encodes CASSRDTISYNEQFF. V and J are TRBV6-6 and TRBJ2-1, with D unclear. In germline, CDR1 is MNHNY, CDR2 SVGAGI (reference sequence). Deletions cut 5 bases from V and 0 bases from J, with 11 bases between. The CDR3 covers 15 residues.

This sequence joins TRBV7-8 and TRBJ2-1; 9 bases are a match to TRBD2. The CDR3 spans 19 residues. Trimming took 2 bases from V and 0 from J; bases not matched to a gene: 11. The V gene's germline CDR1 is SGHVS and CDR2 FQNEAQ. CDR3 DNA: TGTGCCAGCAGCTTAAAACGAGGGGCGGGAGGGAGCTCCTACAATGAGCAGTTCTTC. The encoded protein is CASSLKRGAGGSSYNEQFF.

The rearrangement links TRBV15 to TRBJ2-5; possibly TRBD1 for D (5 bases). The CDR3 consists of 14 residues. CDR1 and CDR2 from the germline V gene are LNHNV and YYDKDF (reference sequence). Trimming removed 3 bases from V and 1 base from J, with 9 bases in between. DNA of the CDR3: TGTGCCACCAGCAGGCGACAGTTCCAAGAGACCCAGTACTTC. Amino acid sequence: CATSRRQFQETQYF.

This clone was detected ten times or more. The gene calls are TRBV27 and TRBJ2-5, with D perhaps TRBD1 (7 bases). The germline V and J ends were trimmed by 6 bases and 4 bases, with 18 bases remaining between them. CDR1 is MNHEY, CDR2 SMNVEV, per germline (reference sequence). The CDR3 extends over 15 amino acids. The CDR3 bases are TGTGCCAGCAGAGGTTTGCAGGGGGGAGGAGAGACCCAGTACTTC. Translation: CASRGLQGGGETQYF.

This clone was counted a few times. The genes are TRBV5-1 and TRBJ2-1; 11 nucleotides agree with TRBD1. The CDR3 has 15 residues. The ends lost 3 bases at V and 9 bases at J; junction bases unmatched: 8. The V gene's germline CDR1 is SGHRS and CDR2 YFSETQ. The CDR3 DNA sequence: TGCGCCAGCAGCTCTGGACAGGGGGCGAGGGGTGAGCAGTTCTTC. Amino acid sequence: CASSSGQGARGEQFF.

The rearrangement uses TRBV5-6 and TRBJ1-1; TRBD1 is a possible D gene (5 bases). Germline CDR1 is SGHDT and CDR2 is YYEEEE. This CDR3 is built from 14 residues. V lost 4 bases to trimming and J lost 4 bases, with 14 bases between them. DNA of the CDR3: TGTGCCAGCAGCGACTATCAGGGAGGCACTGAAGCTTTCTTT. Translation gives CASSDYQGGTEAFF.

V and J are TRBV5-1 and TRBJ2-3, with 8 bases matching TRBD1. The CDR3 has 16 amino acids. Germline CDR1 and CDR2: SGHRS and YFSETQ. V lost 0 bases and J lost 5; bases outside the gene matches: 8. The CDR3 sequence: CASSLGRGQAVDTQYF. CDR3 DNA: TGCGCCAGCAGCTTGGGCCGGGGACAGGCGGTAGATACGCAGTATTTT.

This clone was observed a handful of times. The V call is TRBV7-9, the J call TRBJ2-7; possible D gene TRBD1, 6 bases. V shed 4 bases and J shed 11 bases, with 18 bases lying between them. Germline V gene data show CDR1 as SEHNR and CDR2 as FQNEAQ (reference sequence). This CDR3 has 13 residues. As DNA, the CDR3 is TGTGCCAGCAGCTACGACGGTACAGGGTCTAAGTACTTC. Its translation is CASSYDGTGSKYF.

In DNA, the CDR3 is TGTGCCAGCAGGATGACAGGCGCCGGGGAGCTGTTTTTT. It codes for CASRMTGAGELFF. The chain combines TRBV28 with TRBJ2-2; TRBD1 might be the D (6 bases). The V end was cut by 6 bases, the J end by 6 bases, with 11 bases between. In germline, CDR1 is MDHEN, CDR2 SYDVKM. This CDR3 spans 13 amino acids.

The V call is TRBV5-4, the J call TRBJ2-7; TRBD1 aligns across 9 bases. Germline V lookup: CDR1 SGHNT, CDR2 YYREEE (reference sequence). V shed 2 bases, J shed 5 bases, and the junction held 5 bases outside the gene matches. The CDR3 is 14 amino acids. CDR3 in DNA: TGTGCCAGCAGCTTAGGGACAGGGCCGGACGAGCAGTACTTC. This codes for CASSLGTGPDEQYF.

The chain has TRBV18 and TRBJ2-1; 9 bases are a match to TRBD2. V shed 2 bases and J 5 bases; nucleotides not matched to a gene: 4. The length of the CDR3 is 15 residues. Looked up from germline, CDR1 is KGHSH and CDR2 is LQKENI. As DNA, the CDR3 is TGTGCCAGCTCACCAGAGCGGGAGGCGGACAATGAGCAGTTCTTC. Its translation is CASSPEREADNEQFF. The whole variable domain, remainder taken from reference TRBV18 and TRBJ2-1, is NAGVMQNPRHLVRRRGQEARLRCSPMKGHSHVYWYRQLPEEGLKFMVYLQKENIIDESGMPKERFSAEFPKEGPSILRIQQVVRGDSAAYFCASSPEREADNEQFFGPGTRLTVL.

The gene calls are TRBV5-8 and TRBJ1-3; perhaps TRBD1 as D (5 bases). Looked up from germline, CDR1 is SGHTS and CDR2 is YDEGEE. The CDR3 has 16 residues. V was cut by 0 bases and J by 4 bases, with 14 bases left in between. The CDR3: CASSLDRGTKGNTIYF. CDR3 sequence (DNA): TGTGCCAGCAGCTTGGATCGGGGGACGAAGGGAAACACCATATATTTT.

This clone was counted between two and nine times. This rearrangement joins TRBV9 to TRBJ2-3; D uncertain. The V end lost 3 bases, the J end lost 6 bases, and 8 bases lay between the germline ends. Germline CDR1 is SGDLS and CDR2 is YYNGEE. The CDR3 length is 12 residues. The CDR3 nucleotides are TGTGCCAGCAGCGCTACGGAGGATACGCAGTATTTT. It encodes CASSATEDTQYF.

This clone was picked up a small number of times. The chain joins TRBV5-4 to TRBJ1-4; TRBD1 matches 7 bases. The trim removed 4 bases at V and 1 base at J, leaving 1 base unmatched. The CDR3 extends over 14 amino acids. CDR1 and CDR2 from the germline V gene are SGHNT and YYREEE (reference sequence). CDR3 DNA sequence: TGTGCCAGCAGCCGACAGGGAACTAATGAAAAACTGTTTTTT. This encodes CASSRQGTNEKLFF.

This chain links TRBV14 with TRBJ2-5, with 7 bases fitting TRBD1. V gave up 3 bases and J gave up 2 bases; unmatched junction bases: 3. The CDR3 extends over 14 amino acids. Germline V gives CDR1 SGHDN, CDR2 FVKESK. CDR3 in DNA: TGTGCCAGCAGCCAGGGACAGATACAAGAGACCCAGTACTTC. The encoded protein is CASSQGQIQETQYF. The full variable domain, completed using reference TRBV14 and TRBJ2-5, is EAGVTQFPSHSVIEKGQTVTLRCDPISGHDNLYWYRRVMGKEIKFLLHFVKESKQDESGMPNNRFLAERTGGTYSTLKVQPAELEDSGVYFCASSQGQIQETQYFGPGTRLLVL.

The gene calls are TRBV4-1 and TRBJ1-2; 10 nucleotides line up with TRBD1. V dropped 1 base and J dropped 6; count of bases not matched to a gene: 5. The germline CDR1 and CDR2 sequences are MGHRA and YSYEKL. This CDR3 contains 15 residues. The CDR3 protein is CASSQAGQGFHGYTF. CDR3 nucleotide sequence: TGCGCCAGCAGCCAAGCGGGACAGGGGTTTCATGGCTACACCTTC.

The rearrangement links TRBV18 to TRBJ2-5; TRBD2 matches 10 bases. The J call may be wrong; the DNA end is better matched by TRBJ2-7. CDR1 is KGHSH, CDR2 LQKENI, per germline. This CDR3 region has 15 residues. The CDR3, as DNA: TGTGCCAGCTCACCGGGGACTAGCGAAACCTACGAGCAGTACTTC. This gives the protein CASSPGTSETYEQYF.

The gene calls are TRBV12-5 and TRBJ2-5, with 8 nucleotides matching TRBD2. CDR1 and CDR2 (germline): LGHNT, FRNRAP. The CDR3 covers 14 residues. J lost 5 bases, V lost 5 bases, and 7 bases had no gene match. The DNA of the CDR3 is TGTGCTAGTGGTCCCGGGAGGGCCGTGGAGACCCAGTACTTC. Translation: CASGPGRAVETQYF.

This clone turned up a few times. This chain links TRBV30 with TRBJ1-6, with 7 bases matching TRBD1. Germline V gene sequence: CDR1 GTSNPN, CDR2 SVGIG (reference sequence). V trimming: 8 bases; J trimming: 0 bases; junction bases outside the gene matches: 4. The CDR3 runs to 14 residues. CDR3 region: CAGRGSSYNSPLHF. In DNA form, the CDR3 reads TGTGCCGGCAGGGGGAGCTCCTATAATTCACCCCTCCACTTT.

V gene TRBV5-1 combines with J gene TRBJ2-5; possibly TRBD1 for D (5 bases). CDR3 length equals 15 residues. Germline CDR1 reads SGHRS; CDR2 reads YFSETQ. Trimming took off 0 bases at V and 1 base at J, with 10 bases between the two ends. CDR3 residues: CASSLGSGPQETQYF. CDR3 DNA sequence: TGCGCCAGCAGCTTGGGCTCAGGGCCCCAAGAGACCCAGTACTTC.

The chain joins TRBV14 to TRBJ2-3, with D perhaps matching TRBD2 (6 bases). This CDR3 has 14 residues. The V and J ends lost 0 bases and 5 bases respectively, with 9 bases between them. The germline gives CDR1 SGHDN, CDR2 FVKESK. This CDR3 is CASSQDLGGDTQYF. The CDR3 DNA is TGTGCCAGCAGCCAAGATTTGGGGGGAGATACGCAGTATTTT.

The V call is TRBV13, the J call TRBJ2-4, with D possibly being TRBD2 (5 bases). Germline CDR1 and CDR2: PRHDT and FYEKMQ (reference sequence). This CDR3 contains 15 residues. The ends were cut back, 1 base at V and 1 base at J, with 8 bases in the middle. The CDR3 here is CASSLDSGAKNIQYF. Written as DNA, the CDR3 is TGTGCCAGCAGCTTAGATTCGGGGGCCAAAAACATTCAGTACTTC. The whole variable domain, remainder taken from reference TRBV13 and TRBJ2-4, is AAGVIQSPRHLIKEKRETATLKCYPIPRHDTVYWYQQGPGQDPQFLISFYEKMQSDKGSIPDRFSAQQFSDYHSELNMSSLELGDSALYFCASSLDSGAKNIQYFGAGTRLSVL.

This clone occurred a few times. The J gene is TRBJ2-3, the V gene TRBV25-1, with 7 nucleotides matching TRBD2. CDR1 is MGHDK and CDR2 is SYGVNS in the germline V gene. The CDR3 sequence is 16 residues long. V lost 3 bases and J lost 1; bases outside the gene matches: 7. The CDR3 loop is CASSDGRGSGTDTQYF. The CDR3 DNA is TGTGCCAGCAGTGACGGTCGCGGGAGTGGCACAGATACGCAGTATTTT.

This clone was found a few times. The rearrangement links TRBV14 to TRBJ2-6, with TRBD2 matching over 8 bases. The CDR3 is made up of 20 amino acids. Germline V gene data show CDR1 as SGHDN and CDR2 as FVKESK. Trimming cost V 1 base and J 6 bases; bases outside gene matches: 17. The DNA of the CDR3 is TGTGCCAGCAGCCAAGTTCGCGGGGGGCCCGCGGGATCCTTGGCCAACGTCCTGACTTTC. Its translation is CASSQVRGGPAGSLANVLTF.